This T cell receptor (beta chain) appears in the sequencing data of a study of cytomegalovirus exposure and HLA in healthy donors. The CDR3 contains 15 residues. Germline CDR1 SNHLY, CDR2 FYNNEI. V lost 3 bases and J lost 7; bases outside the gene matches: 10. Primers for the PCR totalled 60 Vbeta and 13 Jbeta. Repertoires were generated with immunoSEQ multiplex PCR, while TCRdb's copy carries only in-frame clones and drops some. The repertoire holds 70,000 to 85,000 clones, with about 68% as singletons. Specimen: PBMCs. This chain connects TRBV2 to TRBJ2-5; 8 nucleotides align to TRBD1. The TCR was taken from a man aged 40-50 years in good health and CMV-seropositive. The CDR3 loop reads CASSDQGQAPGTQYF. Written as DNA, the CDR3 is TGTGCCAGCAGTGATCAGGGACAGGCGCCAGGGACCCAGTACTTC. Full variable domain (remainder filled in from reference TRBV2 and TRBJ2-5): EPEVTQTPSHQVTQMGQEVILRCVPISNHLYFYWYRQILGQKVEFLVSFYNNEISEKSEIFDDQFSVERPDGSNFTLKIRSTKLEDSAMYFCASSDQGQAPGTQYFGPGTRLLVL.